This T cell receptor (beta chain) is drawn from a study of molecular identifiers for immune sequencing clone quantification. TCR libraries were built in bulk with a published protocol and specific TCR primers. MiXCR, applied by TCRdb to the PCR reads, yields one record per CDR3 protein. Found here are 65,000 to 70,000 distinct CDR3 sequences, over 15% of them singletons; the top ten hold about 1.5%. Study-wide results and limits: The share of molecules held by clones above 20 RNA copies was over 97% in effector cells and under 1% in naive cells.

The length of the CDR3 is 15 residues. Germline V gene data show CDR1 as SGHRS and CDR2 as YFSETQ. With respect to this clonotype: Its antigen is as yet unknown. Possible read error: a much larger clone is one base away.

The TCR sequence derives from a human donor in good health. Some libraries in this study had Jurkat cell RNA spiked in. Sequencing was done on a sample of naive CD8+ T cells from blood, with Jurkat cell RNA spiked in. The subset: FACS-sorted CD8+CD4-CCR7+CD45RA+ naive T cells. This rearrangement joins TRBV5-1 to TRBJ2-7; TRBD2 is a possible D gene (7 bases). The CDR3 loop reads CASSLAVGGAYEQHF. The DNA of the CDR3 is TGCGCCAGCAGCCTTGCAGTAGGGGGGGCGTACGAGCAGCACTTC. The full variable domain, in which reference TRBV5-1 and TRBJ2-7 provide the parts outside the CDR3, is KAGVTQTPRYLIKTRGQQVTLSCSPISGHRSVSWYQQTPGQGLQFLFEYFSETQRNKGNFPGRFSGRQFSNSRSEMNVSTLELGDSALYLCASSLAVGGAYEQHFGPGTRLTVT.